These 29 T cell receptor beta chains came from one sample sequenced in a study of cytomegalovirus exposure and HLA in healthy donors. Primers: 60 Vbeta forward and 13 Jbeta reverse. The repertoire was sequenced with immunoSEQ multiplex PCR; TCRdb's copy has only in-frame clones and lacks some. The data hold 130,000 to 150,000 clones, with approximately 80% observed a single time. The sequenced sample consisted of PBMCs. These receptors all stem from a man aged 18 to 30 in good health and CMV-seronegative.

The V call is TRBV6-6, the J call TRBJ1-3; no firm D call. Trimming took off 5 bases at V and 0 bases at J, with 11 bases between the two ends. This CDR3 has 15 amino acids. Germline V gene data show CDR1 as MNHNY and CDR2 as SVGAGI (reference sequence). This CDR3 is CASSLPRSSGNTIYF. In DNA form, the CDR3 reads TGTGCCAGCAGTCTCCCTAGGAGCTCTGGAAACACCATATATTTT.

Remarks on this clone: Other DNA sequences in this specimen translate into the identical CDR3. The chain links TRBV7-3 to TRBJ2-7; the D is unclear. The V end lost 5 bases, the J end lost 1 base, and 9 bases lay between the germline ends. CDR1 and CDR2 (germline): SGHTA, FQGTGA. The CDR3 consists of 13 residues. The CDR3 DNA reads TGTGCCAGCAGCCCCACGGGTTCCTACGAGCAGTACTTC. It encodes CASSPTGSYEQYF.

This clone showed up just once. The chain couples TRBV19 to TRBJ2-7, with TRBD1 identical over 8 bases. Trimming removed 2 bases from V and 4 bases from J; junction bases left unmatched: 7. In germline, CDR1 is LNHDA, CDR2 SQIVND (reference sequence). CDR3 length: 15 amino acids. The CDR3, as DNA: TGTGCCAGTAGTATACTCAGGGGGCAGCAATACGAGCAGTACTTC. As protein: CASSILRGQQYEQYF.

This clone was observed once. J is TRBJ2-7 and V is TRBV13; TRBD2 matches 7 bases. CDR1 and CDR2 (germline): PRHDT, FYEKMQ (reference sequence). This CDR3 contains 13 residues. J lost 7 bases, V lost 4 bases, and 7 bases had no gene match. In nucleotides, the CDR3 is TGTGCCAGCAGCTCCACATCGGGAGGTGAGCAGTACTTC. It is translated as CASSSTSGGEQYF.

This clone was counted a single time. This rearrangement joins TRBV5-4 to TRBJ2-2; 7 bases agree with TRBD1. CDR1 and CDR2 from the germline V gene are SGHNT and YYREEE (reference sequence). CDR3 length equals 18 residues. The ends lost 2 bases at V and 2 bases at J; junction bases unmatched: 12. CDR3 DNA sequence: TGTGCCAGCAGCTTCACCGGGACAGCGACAAAAAACACCGGGGAGCTGTTTTTT. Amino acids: CASSFTGTATKNTGELFF.

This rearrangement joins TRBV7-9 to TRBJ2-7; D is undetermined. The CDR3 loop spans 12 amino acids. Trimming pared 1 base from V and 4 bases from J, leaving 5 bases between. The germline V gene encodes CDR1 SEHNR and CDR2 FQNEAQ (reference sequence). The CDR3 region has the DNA TGTGCCAGCAGCTTAGTCCCATACGAGCAGTACTTC. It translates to CASSLVPYEQYF. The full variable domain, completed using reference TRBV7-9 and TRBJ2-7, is DTGVSQNPRHKITKRGQNVTFRCDPISEHNRLYWYRQTLGQGPEFLTYFQNEAQLEKSRLLSDRFSAERPKGSFSTLEIQRTEQGDSAMYLCASSLVPYEQYFGPGTRLTVT.

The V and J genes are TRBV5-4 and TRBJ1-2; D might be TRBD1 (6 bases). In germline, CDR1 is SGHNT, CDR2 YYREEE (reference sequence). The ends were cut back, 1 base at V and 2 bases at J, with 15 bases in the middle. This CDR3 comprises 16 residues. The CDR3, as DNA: TGTGCCAGCAGCTTGTCGGGCGGGGGCTTCAACTATGGCTACACCTTC. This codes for CASSLSGGGFNYGYTF.

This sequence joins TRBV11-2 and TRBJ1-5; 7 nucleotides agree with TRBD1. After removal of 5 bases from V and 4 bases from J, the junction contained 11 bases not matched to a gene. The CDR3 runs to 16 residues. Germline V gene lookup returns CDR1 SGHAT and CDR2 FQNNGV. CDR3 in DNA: TGTGCCAGCAGCCTGAGGGGGTCGACAGGGAATCAGCCCCAGCATTTT. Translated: CASSLRGSTGNQPQHF.

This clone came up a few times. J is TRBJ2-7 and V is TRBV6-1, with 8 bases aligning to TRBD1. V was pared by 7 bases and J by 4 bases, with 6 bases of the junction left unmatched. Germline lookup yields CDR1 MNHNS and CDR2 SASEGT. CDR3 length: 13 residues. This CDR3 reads CASNDRGTYEQYF. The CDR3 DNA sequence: TGTGCCAGCAATGACAGGGGTACGTACGAGCAGTACTTC.

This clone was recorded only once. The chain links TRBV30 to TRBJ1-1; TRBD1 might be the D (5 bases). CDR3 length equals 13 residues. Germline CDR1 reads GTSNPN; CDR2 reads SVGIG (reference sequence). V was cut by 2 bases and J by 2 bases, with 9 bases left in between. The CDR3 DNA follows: TGTGCCTGGAGTCGCGGGGGAAACACTGAAGCTTTCTTT. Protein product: CAWSRGGNTEAFF.

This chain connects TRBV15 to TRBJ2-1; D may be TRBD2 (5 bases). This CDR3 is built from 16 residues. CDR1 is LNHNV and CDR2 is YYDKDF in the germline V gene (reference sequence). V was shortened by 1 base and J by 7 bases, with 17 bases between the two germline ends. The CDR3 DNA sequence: TGTGCCACCAGCAGAGGCCTAGGAGGAGGTCGGAATGAGCAGTTCTTC. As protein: CATSRGLGGGRNEQFF. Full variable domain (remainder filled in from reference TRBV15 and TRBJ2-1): DAMVIQNPRYQVTQFGKPVTLSCSQTLNHNVMYWYQQKSSQAPKLLFHYYDKDFNNEADTPDNFQSRRPNTSFCFLDIRSPGLGDTAMYLCATSRGLGGGRNEQFFGPGTRLTVL.

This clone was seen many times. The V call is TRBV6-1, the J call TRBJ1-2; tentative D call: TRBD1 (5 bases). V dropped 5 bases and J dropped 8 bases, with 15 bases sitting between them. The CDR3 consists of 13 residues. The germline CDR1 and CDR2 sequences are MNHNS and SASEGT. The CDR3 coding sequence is TGTGCCAGCAGTTTTGAGGTCGGGGGGGGCTACACCTTC. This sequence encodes CASSFEVGGGYTF.

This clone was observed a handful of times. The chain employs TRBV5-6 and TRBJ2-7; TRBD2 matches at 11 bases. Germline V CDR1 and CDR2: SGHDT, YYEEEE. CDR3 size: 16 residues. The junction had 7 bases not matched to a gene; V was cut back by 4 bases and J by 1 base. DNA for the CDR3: TGTGCCAGCAGCACGATAGCGGGGGGGACTTCCTACGAGCAGTACTTC. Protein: CASSTIAGGTSYEQYF.

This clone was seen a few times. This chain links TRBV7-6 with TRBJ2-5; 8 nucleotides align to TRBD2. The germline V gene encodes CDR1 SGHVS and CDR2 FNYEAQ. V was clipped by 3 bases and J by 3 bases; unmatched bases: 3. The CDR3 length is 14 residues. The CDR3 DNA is TGTGCCAGCAGCTTTCTAGCGGGTAAAGAGACCCAGTACTTC. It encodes CASSFLAGKETQYF.

CDR3 sequence reads: CASSLGTGEKLFF. The CDR3 nucleotides read TGCGCCAGCAGCTTGGGGACAGGTGAAAAACTGTTTTTT. This chain uses TRBV5-1 with TRBJ1-4, with 7 bases aligning to TRBD1. The junction had 0 bases not matched to a gene; V was cut back by 0 bases and J by 7 bases. The CDR3 is made up of 13 amino acids. Germline CDR1 and CDR2: SGHRS and YFSETQ.

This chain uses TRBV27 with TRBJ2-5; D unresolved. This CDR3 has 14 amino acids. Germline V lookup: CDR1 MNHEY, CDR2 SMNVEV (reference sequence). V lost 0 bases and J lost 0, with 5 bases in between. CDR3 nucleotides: TGTGCCAGCAGTTTATCGGGCAACCAAGAGACCCAGTACTTC. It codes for CASSLSGNQETQYF.

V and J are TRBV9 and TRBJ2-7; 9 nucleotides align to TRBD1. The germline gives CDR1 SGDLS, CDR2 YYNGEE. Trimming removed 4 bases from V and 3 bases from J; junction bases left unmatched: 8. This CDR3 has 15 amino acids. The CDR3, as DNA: TGTGCCAGCAGCTTACACCGGGACAGGGTCTACGAGCAGTACTTC. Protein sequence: CASSLHRDRVYEQYF.

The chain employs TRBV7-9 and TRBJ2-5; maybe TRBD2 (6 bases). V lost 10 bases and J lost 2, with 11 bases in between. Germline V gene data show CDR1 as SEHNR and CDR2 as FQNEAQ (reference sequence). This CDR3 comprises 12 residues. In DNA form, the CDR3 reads TGTGCCATCCTGGACTATCAAGAGACCCAGTACTTC. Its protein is CAILDYQETQYF.

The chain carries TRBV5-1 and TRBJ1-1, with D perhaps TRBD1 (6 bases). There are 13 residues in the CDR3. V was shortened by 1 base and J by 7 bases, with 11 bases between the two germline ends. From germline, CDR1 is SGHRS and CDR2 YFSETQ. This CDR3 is CASSLIQGREAFF. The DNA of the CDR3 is TGCGCCAGCAGCTTGATACAGGGACGTGAAGCTTTCTTT.

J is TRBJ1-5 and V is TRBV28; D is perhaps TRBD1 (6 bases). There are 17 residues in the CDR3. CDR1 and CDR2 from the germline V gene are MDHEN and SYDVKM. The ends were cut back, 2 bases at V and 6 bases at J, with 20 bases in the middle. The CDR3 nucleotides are TGTGCCAGCAGTTTACGGGTTTGGGGGCGTATCACTCAGCCCCAGCATTTT. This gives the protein CASSLRVWGRITQPQHF.

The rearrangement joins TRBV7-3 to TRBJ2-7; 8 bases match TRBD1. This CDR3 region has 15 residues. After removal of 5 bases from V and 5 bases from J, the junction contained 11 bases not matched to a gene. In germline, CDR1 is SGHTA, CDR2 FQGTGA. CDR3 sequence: CASSLGDRGSNEQYF. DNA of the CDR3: TGTGCCAGCAGCCTCGGAGACAGGGGTTCCAACGAGCAGTACTTC.

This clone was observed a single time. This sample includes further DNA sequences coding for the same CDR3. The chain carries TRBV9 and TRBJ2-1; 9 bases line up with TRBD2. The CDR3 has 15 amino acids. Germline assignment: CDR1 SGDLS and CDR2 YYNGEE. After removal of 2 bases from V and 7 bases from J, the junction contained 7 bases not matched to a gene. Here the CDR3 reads CASSVVAGGQNEQFF. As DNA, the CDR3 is TGTGCCAGCAGCGTTGTGGCGGGGGGGCAAAATGAGCAGTTCTTC.

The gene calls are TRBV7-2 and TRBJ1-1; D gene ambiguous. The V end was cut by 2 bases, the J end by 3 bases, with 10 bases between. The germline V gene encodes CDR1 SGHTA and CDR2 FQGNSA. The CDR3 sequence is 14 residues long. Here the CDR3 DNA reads TGTGCCAGCAGCTTATTCCGGGTCGACACTGAAGCTTTCTTT. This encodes CASSLFRVDTEAFF.

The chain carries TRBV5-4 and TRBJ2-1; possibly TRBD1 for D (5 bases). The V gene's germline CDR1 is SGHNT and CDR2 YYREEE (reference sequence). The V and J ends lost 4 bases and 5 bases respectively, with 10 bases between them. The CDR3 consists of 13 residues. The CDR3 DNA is TGTGCCAGCAGCCTCTCGACAGACAATGAGCAGTTCTTC. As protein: CASSLSTDNEQFF.

The DNA of the CDR3 is TGTGCCAGTATCAGCCTGACTCCGGGGGGCTATCAGCCCCAGCATTTT. Its protein product is CASISLTPGGYQPQHF. V and J are TRBV19 and TRBJ1-5; D is possibly TRBD1 (6 bases). Germline CDR1 is LNHDA and CDR2 is SQIVND (reference sequence). The CDR3 has 16 amino acids. Trimming removed 7 bases at V and 5 bases at J, with 21 bases between.

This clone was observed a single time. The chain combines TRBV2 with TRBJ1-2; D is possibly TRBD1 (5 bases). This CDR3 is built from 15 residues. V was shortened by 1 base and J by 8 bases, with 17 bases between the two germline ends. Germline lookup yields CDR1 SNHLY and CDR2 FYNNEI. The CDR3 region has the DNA TGTGCCAGCAGTGAAGGAGGAGGGGACCTTCGCGGCTACACCTTC. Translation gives CASSEGGGDLRGYTF.

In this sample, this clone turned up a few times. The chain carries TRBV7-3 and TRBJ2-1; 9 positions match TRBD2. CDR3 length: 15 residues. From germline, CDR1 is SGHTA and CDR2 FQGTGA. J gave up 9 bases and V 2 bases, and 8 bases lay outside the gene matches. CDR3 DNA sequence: TGTGCCAGCAGCTTAGAGACTAGCGGTCGGGGTGAGCAGTTCTTC. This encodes CASSLETSGRGEQFF.

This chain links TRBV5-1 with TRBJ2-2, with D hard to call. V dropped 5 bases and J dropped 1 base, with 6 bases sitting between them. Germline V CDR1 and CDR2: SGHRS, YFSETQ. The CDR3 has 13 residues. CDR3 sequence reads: CASRSGNTGELFF. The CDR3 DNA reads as TGCGCCAGCAGGTCGGGGAACACCGGGGAGCTGTTTTTT.

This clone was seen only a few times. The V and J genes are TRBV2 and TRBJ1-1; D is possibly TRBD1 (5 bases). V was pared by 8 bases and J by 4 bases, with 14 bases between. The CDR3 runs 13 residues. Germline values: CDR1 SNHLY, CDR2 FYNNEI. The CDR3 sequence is CASLQDTITEAFF. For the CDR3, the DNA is TGTGCCAGCCTTCAGGACACTATCACTGAAGCTTTCTTT. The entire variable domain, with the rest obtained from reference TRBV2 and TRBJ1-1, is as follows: EPEVTQTPSHQVTQMGQEVILRCVPISNHLYFYWYRQILGQKVEFLVSFYNNEISEKSEIFDDQFSVERPDGSNFTLKIRSTKLEDSAMYFCASLQDTITEAFFGQGTRLTVV.